Below, 9 T cell receptor beta chains from the same sample are listed, as sequenced in a study of cytomegalovirus exposure and HLA in healthy donors. PCR employed 60 Vbeta and 13 Jbeta primers. Repertoires were generated with immunoSEQ multiplex PCR, while TCRdb's copy carries only in-frame clones and drops some. The table lists 200,000 to 250,000 clones, around four fifths of them singletons. Material: PBMCs. These receptors all come from a boy younger than 18 in good health and CMV-seronegative.

The V and J genes are TRBV7-8 and TRBJ2-1; D is undetermined. Per the germline V gene, CDR1 is SGHVS and CDR2 is FQNEAQ. This CDR3 is 15 amino acids long. V lost 1 base, J lost 2 bases, and 9 bases lay in between. The CDR3 loop is CASSLGPSAYNEQFF. CDR3 bases: TGTGCCAGCAGCTTAGGACCCAGCGCCTACAATGAGCAGTTCTTC.

This clone was seen a handful of times. CDR3 sequence: CASSVRVAGRTDTQYF. DNA for the CDR3: TGTGCCAGCAGTGTTCGGGTAGCGGGACGCACAGATACGCAGTATTTT. The rearrangement links TRBV2 to TRBJ2-3; TRBD2 matches 8 bases. V lost 4 bases to trimming and J lost 1 base; unmatched junction nucleotides: 7. CDR1 is SNHLY and CDR2 is FYNNEI in the germline V gene. The length of the CDR3 is 16 residues.

This clone has only a few counts. The chain uses TRBV2 and TRBJ1-2; 9 bases align to TRBD1. Germline trimming cut 5 bases from V and 5 bases from J; bases unmatched to any gene: 6. The CDR3 contains 14 residues. Germline V gene sequence: CDR1 SNHLY, CDR2 FYNNEI. CDR3 region: CASSKTGGLYGYTF. CDR3 in DNA: TGTGCCAGCAGTAAGACAGGGGGGTTATATGGCTACACCTTC.

This sequence joins TRBV7-2 and TRBJ1-6; 8 nucleotides align to TRBD1. The CDR3 consists of 16 residues. Germline V gene data show CDR1 as SGHTA and CDR2 as FQGNSA. The V segment lost 3 bases and the J segment 8 bases; nucleotides outside the gene matches: 9. The CDR3, as DNA: TGTGCCAGCAGCTTCGAGGACAGGGTCGGTTATTCACCCCTCCACTTT. Its protein product is CASSFEDRVGYSPLHF.

This chain connects TRBV29-1 to TRBJ1-2; D may be TRBD1 (5 bases). There are 10 residues in the CDR3. The germline V gene has CDR1 SQVTM and CDR2 ANQGSEA. Trimming shortened V by 4 bases and J by 8 bases, and 8 bases separated the two germline ends. The CDR3 protein is CSVVQGGYTF. DNA of the CDR3: TGCAGCGTTGTTCAGGGCGGCTACACCTTC. The entire variable domain, with the rest obtained from reference TRBV29-1 and TRBJ1-2, is as follows: SAVISQKPSRDICQRGTSLTIQCQVDSQVTMMFWYRQQPGQSLTLIATANQGSEATYESGFVIDKFPISRPNLTFSTLTVSNMSPEDSSIYLCSVVQGGYTFGSGTRLTVV.

This chain connects TRBV27 to TRBJ1-2; 9 bases match TRBD1. Germline V CDR1 and CDR2: MNHEY, SMNVEV (reference sequence). V trimming: 5 bases; J trimming: 8 bases; junction bases outside the gene matches: 6. The CDR3 length is 13 residues. As DNA, the CDR3 is TGTGCCAGCAGTGTAAACAGGGGGCGAGGCTACACCTTC. Amino acid sequence: CASSVNRGRGYTF.

This rearrangement joins TRBV6-1 to TRBJ2-1, with unresolved D. Germline-derived CDR1 and CDR2 are MNHNS and SASEGT. V lost 7 bases and J 0 bases, leaving 7 bases between the germline ends. CDR3 size: 13 residues. CDR3 protein: CASTMSSYNEQFF. Here the CDR3 DNA reads TGTGCCAGCACAATGAGCTCCTACAATGAGCAGTTCTTC.

The rearrangement uses TRBV5-1 and TRBJ2-7; D is perhaps TRBD2 (5 bases). V lost 0 bases and J lost 1, with 11 bases in between. The CDR3 consists of 15 residues. Per the germline V gene, CDR1 is SGHRS and CDR2 is YFSETQ. The DNA for the CDR3 is TGCGCCAGCAGCTTGGCCCCGGGAACTTCCTACGAGCAGTACTTC. Its protein product is CASSLAPGTSYEQYF.

The chain couples TRBV5-1 to TRBJ2-2; possibly TRBD2 for D (5 bases). CDR1 and CDR2 (germline): SGHRS, YFSETQ. The V and J ends lost 4 bases and 1 base respectively, with 8 bases between them. The CDR3 covers 14 residues. The chain's CDR3 is CASSPDWNTGELFF. The CDR3 nucleotides read TGCGCCAGCAGCCCGGACTGGAACACCGGGGAGCTGTTTTTT.